This T cell receptor (beta chain) was sequenced in a study of CD8+ T cells in alopecia areata (dated 2018 in TCRdb). Broadly, across the study: Treated patients were enrolled in an open-label pilot trial of oral tofacitinib at 5 to 10 mg twice daily for moderate-to-severe alopecia areata. Tofacitinib was administered for 6 to 18 months, and 6 months of follow-up off drug were then conducted to assess delayed response and recurrence. High-throughput TCRbeta sequencing was used to examine T cell clonal expansion in alopecia areata in both the C3H/HeJ mouse model and human patients. On the human side, TCRbeta sequencing was run on scalp tissue and on sorted CD4+ and CD8+ peripheral blood T cells from healthy controls and from alopecia areata patients with either patchy or totalis/universalis disease. Biopsies were taken from tofacitinib-treated patients at baseline and again at 4 and 24 weeks into treatment, and several of those patients also had a later scalp biopsy. Scalp clonality was compared among normal scalp (n=4), patchy alopecia areata scalp (n=8), and alopecia totalis/universalis scalp (n=8). RNA was extracted with the PAXgene miRNA kit for fixed scalp, the miRNeasy kit for PBMCs, and the RNeasy kit for mouse skin. Amplification of TCRbeta CDR3 regions was done by immunoSEQ multiplex PCR using 35 Vbeta forward primers and 13 Jbeta reverse primers.

In light of the paper, this sample's time point label describes: baseline before oral tofacitinib. Lesional scalp punch biopsies and peripheral blood were obtained from alopecia areata patients. After PBMCs were isolated by density centrifugation and stained for CD3, CD4 and CD8, a FACSAria was used to sort CD4+ and CD8+ T cells. Compared with germline, V lacks 5 bases and J lacks 8 bases; bases without a gene match: 11. The germline V gene (reference sequence) supplies CDR1 MNHEY and CDR2 SMNVEV. The CDR3 spans 15 residues, from the cysteine through the phenylalanine. Only the CDR3 part of the read is kept: 45 bases, read in frame from the first base. Library method: the immunoSEQ multiplex PCR assay. For TCR sequencing, RNA was extracted from every sample and reverse transcribed into cDNA to serve as template. First-strand cDNA was synthesized with SuperScript III using a 2:1 mix of oligo-dT and random hexamers. A synthetic immune receptor repertoire was used to gauge amplification bias, and whatever bias remained was removed computationally. The original methods were these. Raw reads were preprocessed to remove errors, and CDR3 was defined according to IMGT conventions as the region from the conserved cysteine to phenylalanine. Clonality was computed as 1 minus the Shannon entropy, with the entropy normalized by log2 of the number of productive unique TCRs. Scalp TCRbeta sequences were cross-referenced with sorted blood CD4 and CD8 repertoires so that the CD4 or CD8 identity of scalp clones could be inferred. TCRdb carries this immuneACCESS record with in-frame sequences only. Its versions omit some clonotypes, under half of them owing to an unresolved V gene in the studies checked, with the rest unexplained. The D gene and trimming were derived from the DNA, and the V and J assignments and clone size from that table. The sample table lists 140,000 to 150,000 clones, roughly half of them with a count of one. The top ten hold about 1% of the sample.

The research as a whole found: Lesional scalp, especially in alopecia totalis/universalis, showed higher clonality and more expanded CD8+ clones than normal scalp, suggesting antigenic drive. Compared with mice, TCR sequences shared between patients were less clear, possibly partly because of HLA diversity across the patient population. Scalp TCR repertoire analysis is complicated because resident alphabeta T cells in normal human skin are also sequenced, whereas mouse skin is dominated by gammadelta T cells.

In its sample, this clone was seen many times. Which antigen it targets is not known. Base qualities are not provided; no much larger clone lies one nucleotide away. The V and J segments used are TRBV27 and TRBJ1-4, with 7 middle bases fitting TRBD1. The TCR was taken from a human donor with alopecia areata. The sample in question was CD4+ T cells sorted from blood, obtained at week 0. The CDR3 has the sequence CASSLRRQGGEKLFF. Here is the DNA: TGTGCCAGCAGTCTCCGAAGACAGGGTGGGGAAAAACTGTTTTTT.